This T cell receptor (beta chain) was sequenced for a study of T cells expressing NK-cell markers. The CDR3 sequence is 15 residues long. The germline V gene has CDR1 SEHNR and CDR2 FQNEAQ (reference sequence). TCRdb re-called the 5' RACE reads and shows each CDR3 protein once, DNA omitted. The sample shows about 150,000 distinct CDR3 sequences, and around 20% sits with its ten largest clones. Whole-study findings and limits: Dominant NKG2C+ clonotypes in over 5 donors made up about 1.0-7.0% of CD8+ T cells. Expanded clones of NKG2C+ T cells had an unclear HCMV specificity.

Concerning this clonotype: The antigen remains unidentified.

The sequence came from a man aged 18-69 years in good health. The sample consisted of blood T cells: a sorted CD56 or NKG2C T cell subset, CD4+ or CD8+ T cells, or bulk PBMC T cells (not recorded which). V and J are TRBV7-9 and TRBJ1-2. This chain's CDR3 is CASSQSQFQEDGYTF.